This is a list of T cell receptor beta chains from one sample in a study of T cells in localized non-small cell lung cancer. The data were produced by immunoSEQ multiplex PCR, yet TCRdb's version contains in-frame clones alone and is incomplete. Among over a thousand clones, about 20% were seen once, and the ten largest hold 15% to 20%. The material sequenced was lung tumor tissue, taken before any cancer treatment. The receptors shown here come from a male donor at least 60 years old with stage II squamous cell lung carcinoma. CDR3s leave out the opening cysteine and the closing phenylalanine or tryptophan. Fields, in order: J gene, V gene, CDR3 protein.

J: TRBJ2-1; V: TRBV19; CDR3: ASSSPVASGYNEQF
J: TRBJ2-7; V: TRBV28; CDR3: ASSDRVREQY
J: TRBJ2-3; V: TRBV6-8; CDR3: ASNMGLDTQY
J: TRBJ2-6; V: TRBV19; CDR3: ASSIKAGANVLT
J: TRBJ1-5; V: TRBV6-8; CDR3: ASSDQAGGYSNQPQH
J: TRBJ2-5; V: TRBV9; CDR3: ASSVGPRSRRDEETQY
J: TRBJ2-2; V: TRBV11-3; CDR3: ASSLGRPGANTGELF
J: TRBJ2-2; V: TRBV28; CDR3: ASSLPEVLNTGELF
J: TRBJ2-7; V: TRBV14; CDR3: ASSHTGYSYEQY
J: TRBJ2-6; V: TRBV9; CDR3: ASSPKVSGANVLT
J: TRBJ2-7; V: TRBV7-2; CDR3: ASRWDYRHQQY
J: TRBJ1-1; V: TRBV11-3; CDR3: ASRSTGGIGEAF
J: TRBJ1-4; V: TRBV25-1; CDR3: ASSTDRGRSVIGEKLF
J: TRBJ2-7; V: TRBV19; CDR3: ASRGTATYEQY
J: TRBJ1-3; V: TRBV5-1; CDR3: ASSLDHSGNTIY
J: TRBJ1-1; V: TRBV18; CDR3: ADRGGGNTEAF
J: TRBJ2-3; V: TRBV9; CDR3: ASGGGLAGKLRTDTQY
J: TRBJ1-3; V: TRBV5-1; CDR3: ASSQDSVSGNTIY
J: TRBJ2-3; V: TRBV9; CDR3: ASSVQADTDTQY
J: TRBJ2-1; V: TRBV28; CDR3: ASSPAGGNEQF
J: TRBJ2-3; V: TRBV15; CDR3: ATSRGGGSGRTRTDTQY